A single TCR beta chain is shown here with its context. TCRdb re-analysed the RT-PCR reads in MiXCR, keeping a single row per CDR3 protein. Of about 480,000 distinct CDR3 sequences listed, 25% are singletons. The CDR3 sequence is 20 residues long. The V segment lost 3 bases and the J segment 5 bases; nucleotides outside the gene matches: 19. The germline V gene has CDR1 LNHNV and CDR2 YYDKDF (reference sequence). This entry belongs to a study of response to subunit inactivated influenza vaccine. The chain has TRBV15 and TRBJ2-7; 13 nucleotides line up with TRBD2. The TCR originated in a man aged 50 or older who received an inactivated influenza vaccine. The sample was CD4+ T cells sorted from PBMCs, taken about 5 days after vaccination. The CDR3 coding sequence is TGTGCCACCAGCAGTCCTTTTATGGGACTAGCGGGACCTACCGCAGACGAGCAGTACTTC. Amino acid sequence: CATSSPFMGLAGPTADEQYF.